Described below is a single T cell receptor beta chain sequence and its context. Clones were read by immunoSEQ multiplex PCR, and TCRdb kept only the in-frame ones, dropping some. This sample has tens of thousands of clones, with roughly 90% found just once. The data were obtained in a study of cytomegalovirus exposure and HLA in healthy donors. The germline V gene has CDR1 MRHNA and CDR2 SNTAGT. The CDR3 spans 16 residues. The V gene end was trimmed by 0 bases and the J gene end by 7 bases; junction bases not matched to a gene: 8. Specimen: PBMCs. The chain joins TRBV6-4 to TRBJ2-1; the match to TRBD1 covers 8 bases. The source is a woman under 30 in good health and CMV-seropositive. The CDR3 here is CASSDSAGQGGNEQFF. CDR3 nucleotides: TGTGCCAGCAGTGACTCTGCTGGACAGGGAGGAAATGAGCAGTTCTTC.